This T cell receptor (beta chain) is from a study of beta chain features in type 1 diabetes. The V gene's germline CDR1 is SQVTM and CDR2 ANQGSEA. The V and J ends lost 7 bases and 0 bases, in that order; junction bases with no gene match: 8. The CDR3 loop spans 15 amino acids. Expressed TCRB transcripts were sequenced because the isolated RNA had all been reverse transcribed beforehand. Produced via immunoSEQ multiplex PCR; TCRdb's table is partial and in-frame only. The sample lists nearly 250,000 clones; 12% to 15% were seen once. This chain links TRBV29-1 with TRBJ1-5; the match to TRBD1 covers 8 bases. Material: naive CD4+ T cells from blood. The origin of this receptor is a woman aged 40 to 50 in good health. The CDR3 DNA sequence: TGCAGCGCCGGACAGGGATTGGATAGCAATCAGCCCCAGCATTTT. As protein: CSAGQGLDSNQPQHF. Looking up the rest from reference TRBV29-1 and TRBJ1-5 gives the full variable domain: SAVISQKPSRDICQRGTSLTIQCQVDSQVTMMFWYRQQPGQSLTLIATANQGSEATYESGFVIDKFPISRPNLTFSTLTVSNMSPEDSSIYLCSAGQGLDSNQPQHFGDGTRLSIL.